One and the same sample provided the 2 T cell receptor beta chains below, sequenced in a study of blood T cell repertoires in COVID-19 (dated by TCRdb to the early 2020s). Library construction relied on the immunoSEQ multiplex PCR assay. Here the immuneACCESS table is served through TCRdb, limited to in-frame sequences with V and J called. Missing clones are a known gap in these copies; in checked studies unresolved V genes cover under half, and the rest lacks a known reason. The sample profile shows about 200,000 clones; approximately 83% of them were found once. Around 7% of the sample is held by the ten biggest clonotypes. The sequenced sample consisted of PBMCs or T cells enriched from blood (not recorded which). These receptors were obtained from a man aged 40-49 years who had recovered from COVID-19.

The chain carries TRBV6-1 and TRBJ2-7; tentative D call: TRBD1 (6 bases). CDR1 is MNHNS, CDR2 SASEGT, per germline. This CDR3 has 15 amino acids. Between the trimmed V and J ends, which lost 2 bases and 0 bases, there was a span of 11 bases. The CDR3, as DNA: TGTGCCAGCAGTGAACGACAGGCCAGCTCCTACGAGCAGTACTTC. It is translated as CASSERQASSYEQYF.

This chain connects TRBV3-1 (or the pseudogene TRBV3-2) to TRBJ1-1; D not certain. The length of the CDR3 is 13 residues. V was trimmed by 1 base and J by 5 bases, leaving 8 bases between them. Germline values: CDR1 LGHDT, CDR2 YNNKEL (reference sequence). The CDR3 nucleotides are TGTGCCAGCAGCCAAGCATCGCGGACTGAAGCTTTCTTT. Translation: CASSQASRTEAFF.